A single sample is the source of the 24 T cell receptor beta chains below, sequenced in a study of blood T cells in healthy people across ages. Through a sample-barcoded 5' primer and a J-beta primer mix, a second PCR was run for roughly 6 to 11 cycles. TCRdb recomputed calls from the 5' RACE reads with MiXCR, one row per CDR3 protein. The sample lists hundreds of thousands of distinct CDR3 sequences; around 27% were seen once. Sample: blood. These receptors were taken from a woman aged 65 to 85 in good health.

This clonotype occurred a few times. V usage is TRBV12-3 or TRBV12-4 and J usage is TRBJ2-7; 8 bases fit TRBD2. There are 15 residues in the CDR3. The junction had 11 bases not matched to a gene; V was cut back by 5 bases and J by 5 bases. CDR3 in DNA: TGTGCCAGCAGTGCGTCGGGGGGGAGGATCCACGAGCAGTACTTC. It is translated as CASSASGGRIHEQYF.

V and J are TRBV7-2 and TRBJ2-6, with 11 bases that match TRBD1. The CDR3 is 17 residues long. Trimming cost V 4 bases and J 2 bases; bases outside gene matches: 4. The germline V gene encodes CDR1 SGHTA and CDR2 FQGNSA. CDR3 protein: CASSYGQGAPGANVLTF. In DNA, the CDR3 is TGTGCCAGCAGCTACGGACAGGGGGCGCCTGGGGCCAACGTCCTGACTTTC.

The chain has TRBV5-1 and TRBJ2-1, with D perhaps matching TRBD2 (5 bases). V was pared by 7 bases and J by 2 bases, with 13 bases between. The CDR3 has 14 amino acids. In germline, CDR1 is SGHRS, CDR2 YFSETQ. CDR3 in DNA: TGCGCCAGCGGTACGAGCGGTCCCTACAATGAGCAGTTCTTC. This sequence encodes CASGTSGPYNEQFF.

V gene TRBV7-9 combines with J gene TRBJ2-5; D ambiguous. Germline V gene data show CDR1 as SEHNR and CDR2 as FQNEAQ (reference sequence). V dropped 8 bases and J dropped 1 base, with 17 bases sitting between them. The CDR3 loop spans 15 amino acids. CDR3 protein: CASYPGPQLQETQYF. CDR3 coding DNA: TGTGCCAGCTACCCTGGGCCCCAGCTCCAAGAGACCCAGTACTTC. The full variable domain, with the rest looked up from reference TRBV7-9 and TRBJ2-5, is DTGVSQNPRHKITKRGQNVTFRCDPISEHNRLYWYRQTLGQGPEFLTYFQNEAQLEKSRLLSDRFSAERPKGSFSTLEIQRTEQGDSAMYLCASYPGPQLQETQYFGPGTRLLVL.

The V gene is TRBV6-1, the J gene TRBJ1-1; weak D call: TRBD1 (6 bases). In germline, CDR1 is MNHNS, CDR2 SASEGT. V was clipped by 2 bases and J by 8 bases, with 9 bases between them. This CDR3 has 12 residues. For the CDR3, the DNA is TGTGCCAGCAGTGAACCTGGGACAGAAGCTTTCTTT. Residues: CASSEPGTEAFF.

This rearrangement joins TRBV20-1 to TRBJ2-5; a weak D match, TRBD1 (6 bases). V was cut by 0 bases and J by 2 bases, with 10 bases left in between. Germline CDR1 is DFQATT and CDR2 is SNEGSKA (reference sequence). This CDR3 region has 14 residues. The CDR3 protein is CSARDRQGQETQYF. Written as DNA, the CDR3 is TGCAGTGCTAGAGATCGGCAGGGGCAAGAGACCCAGTACTTC.

The V and J genes are TRBV2 and TRBJ2-3; 9 bases align to TRBD1. V was clipped by 6 bases and J by 4 bases; unmatched bases: 8. The CDR3 has 15 residues. The germline gives CDR1 SNHLY, CDR2 FYNNEI. The CDR3 DNA sequence: TGTGCCAGCAGCAGGGGGGACAGGGCGGCAGATACGCAGTATTTT. Translation: CASSRGDRAADTQYF.

The V and J genes are TRBV29-1 and TRBJ2-7; TRBD2 might be the D (6 bases). From germline, CDR1 is SQVTM and CDR2 ANQGSEA. Trimming removed 5 bases at V and 1 base at J, with 9 bases between. CDR3 length: 12 amino acids. Written as DNA, the CDR3 is TGCAGCGTTACTAGCAGATCCTACGAGCAGTACTTC. It translates to CSVTSRSYEQYF.

The chain is built from TRBV12-3 or TRBV12-4 and TRBJ2-5; the D gene is possibly TRBD1 (10 bases). The DNA matches TRBJ2-1 better at its end, which makes the J call doubtful. The CDR3 runs 19 residues. CDR3 residues: CASKTGGGFAGGLRNEQFF. The CDR3 DNA sequence: TGTGCCAGCAAGACAGGGGGCGGTTTCGCGGGAGGGCTTCGAAATGAGCAGTTCTTC.

In its sample, this clonotype was seen once. This chain connects TRBV20-1 to TRBJ2-5, with TRBD2 matching 12 bases. The end of the DNA is better explained by TRBJ2-1, so the J call may be wrong. The CDR3 runs to 16 residues. The V gene's germline CDR1 is DFQATT and CDR2 SNEGSKA (reference sequence). For the CDR3, the DNA is TGCAGTGCTAGAGCTAGCGGGAGGGCCATGAAAAATGAGCAGTTCTTC. It encodes CSARASGRAMKNEQFF.

This clonotype was recorded a few times. The V call is TRBV28, the J call TRBJ2-7; 8 bases line up with TRBD2. V trimming: 8 bases; J trimming: 3 bases; junction bases outside the gene matches: 6. CDR3 length: 13 amino acids. Germline loops: CDR1 MDHEN, CDR2 SYDVKM. This CDR3 reads CASVSGINYEQYF. The CDR3 DNA sequence: TGTGCCAGCGTTAGCGGGATTAACTACGAGCAGTACTTC.

A remark on this clonotype: The junction departs from the called germline gene at one end, perhaps through a read error. V gene TRBV2 combines with J gene TRBJ1-2; D unresolved. The CDR3 sequence is 13 residues long. Germline CDR1 and CDR2: SNHLY and FYNNEI. The CDR3: CASSEYAGGGYTF. The CDR3, as DNA: TGCGCCAGCAGTGAATATGCGGGAGGCGGCTATACCTTC. The full variable domain, rest sourced from reference TRBV2 and TRBJ1-2, is EPEVTQTPSHQVTQMGQEVILRCVPISNHLYFYWYRQILGQKVEFLVSFYNNEISEKSEIFDDQFSVERPDGSNFTLKIRSTKLEDSAMYFCASSEYAGGGYTFGSGTRLTVV.

This chain joins TRBV7-2 and TRBJ2-3; a weak D match, TRBD2 (5 bases). Germline CDR1 reads SGHTA; CDR2 reads FQGNSA. Trimming removed 5 bases at V and 2 bases at J, with 17 bases between. The CDR3 loop spans 16 amino acids. The CDR3 is CASSVLLDRSTDTQYF. The CDR3 DNA reads as TGTGCCAGCAGCGTTTTACTAGATCGGTCCACAGATACGCAGTATTTT.

The J gene is TRBJ2-5, the V gene TRBV7-8, with D unresolved. TRBJ2-7 matches the DNA end more closely, so the J call is doubtful. Germline-derived CDR1 and CDR2 are SGHVS and FQNEAQ. CDR3 length: 13 residues. CDR3 loop: CASRPTEAYEQYF. The CDR3 DNA sequence: TGTGCCAGCAGGCCCACTGAGGCCTACGAGCAGTACTTC.

The genes are TRBV28 and TRBJ2-3, with D perhaps matching TRBD1 (5 bases). With 3 bases removed from V and 2 bases from J, the gap between germline ends came to 9 bases. This CDR3 is 14 amino acids long. The germline CDR1 and CDR2 sequences are MDHEN and SYDVKM. The CDR3 DNA reads TGTGCCAGCAGTTTTGGGGCGGACACAGATACGCAGTATTTT. Its protein is CASSFGADTDTQYF.

V is TRBV29-1 and J is TRBJ1-1; perhaps TRBD1 as D (5 bases). The CDR3 covers 13 residues. The V gene lost 6 bases and the J gene lost 1 base, with 12 bases spanning the gap. CDR1 and CDR2 from the germline V gene are SQVTM and ANQGSEA. CDR3 sequence: CSVGGGANTEAFF. CDR3 DNA sequence: TGCAGCGTGGGTGGTGGGGCGAACACTGAAGCTTTCTTT.

The sample holds many counts of this clonotype. V and J are TRBV5-1 and TRBJ1-1; unclear D gene. V gave up 0 bases and J gave up 8 bases, with 5 bases separating them. Germline V gene sequence: CDR1 SGHRS, CDR2 YFSETQ. The CDR3 covers 11 residues. CDR3 bases: TGCGCCAGCAGCTTGGGACAAGAAGCTTTCTTT. Its protein product is CASSLGQEAFF.

At least ten counts were recorded for this clonotype. The chain couples TRBV5-5 to TRBJ1-5; TRBD1 agrees at 10 bases. The CDR3 length is 15 residues. Unmatched junction bases numbered 2, after V lost 4 bases and J lost 1 base. From germline, CDR1 is SGHKS and CDR2 YYEKEE (reference sequence). DNA for the CDR3: TGTGCCAGCAGCAAGGACAGGGGGAGCAATCAGCCCCAGCATTTT. The encoded protein is CASSKDRGSNQPQHF.

The V gene is TRBV28, the J gene TRBJ1-2; tentative D call: TRBD1 (6 bases). Germline CDR1 is MDHEN and CDR2 is SYDVKM. This CDR3 contains 13 residues. V lost 10 bases, J lost 5 bases, and 17 bases lay in between. In DNA, the CDR3 is TGTGCCACCGAGAACACAGGGATGTATGGCTACACCTTC. Translating it yields CATENTGMYGYTF.

Only a few counts were recorded for this clonotype. This sequence joins TRBV28 and TRBJ2-4, with D possibly matching TRBD1 (5 bases). There are 16 residues in the CDR3. CDR1 MDHEN and CDR2 SYDVKM come from the germline V gene. Trimming shortened V by 6 bases and J by 0 bases, and 15 bases separated the two germline ends. CDR3 in amino acids: CASSSRESPAKNIQYF. CDR3 nucleotide sequence: TGTGCCAGCAGCAGCAGGGAATCCCCAGCCAAAAACATTCAGTACTTC.

This chain links TRBV20-1 with TRBJ2-5, with 7 bases matching TRBD1. With 3 bases clipped from V and 14 bases from J, the junction kept 21 bases outside the gene matches. CDR1 DFQATT and CDR2 SNEGSKA come from the germline V gene (reference sequence). The CDR3 length is 15 residues. CDR3 nucleotide sequence: TGCAGTGCTAGTCCAGGCGGACAGGTTCCCTACGAGCAATACTTC. Translating it yields CSASPGGQVPYEQYF.

This clonotype was observed once. The chain joins TRBV7-2 to TRBJ2-3, with 9 bases identical to TRBD2. CDR3 length equals 18 residues. The germline V gene has CDR1 SGHTA and CDR2 FQGNSA. The ends lost 1 base at V and 3 bases at J; junction bases unmatched: 11. DNA of the CDR3: TGTGCCAGCAGCTTAGAGCGATATAGCGGGAGAAGAACAGATACGCAGTATTTT. Residues: CASSLERYSGRRTDTQYF.

V usage is TRBV4-3 and J usage is TRBJ1-2; 9 bases map to TRBD1. The CDR3 runs 15 residues. Germline CDR1 LGHNA, CDR2 YSLEER. V lost 3 bases to trimming and J lost 4 bases; unmatched junction nucleotides: 6. The CDR3 DNA reads as TGCGCCAGCAGCCATCGGGACAGGGTGCGCTATGGCTACACCTTC. Its translation: CASSHRDRVRYGYTF.

The V and J genes are TRBV5-1 and TRBJ2-5; no clear D gene. The CDR3 has 15 amino acids. Deletions cut 0 bases from V and 0 bases from J, with 9 bases between. Looked up from germline, CDR1 is SGHRS and CDR2 is YFSETQ. The CDR3 loop is CASSLAGPYQETQYF. CDR3 nucleotides: TGCGCCAGCAGCTTGGCCGGGCCGTACCAAGAGACCCAGTACTTC.